One sample yielded the 18 T cell receptor beta chains listed below, sequenced in a study of blood T cell repertoires in COVID-19. Only in-frame clones appear in the TCRdb table, and some are missing; sequencing was by immunoSEQ multiplex PCR. The sample includes under 300,000 clones, approximately 90% of them seen just once. Source material: peripheral blood. Receptors originate from a man between 25 and 39 years old who had recovered from COVID-19.

The rearrangement joins TRBV29-1 to TRBJ2-7; D not certain. This CDR3 has 12 residues. CDR1 and CDR2 (germline): SQVTM, ANQGSEA. V was cut by 2 bases and J by 6 bases, with 11 bases left in between. Here the CDR3 reads CSVEPGPGEQYF. The CDR3 DNA follows: TGCAGCGTTGAACCGGGTCCGGGCGAGCAGTACTTC.

The chain combines TRBV11-3 with TRBJ2-3; TRBD2 matches 9 bases. The germline gives CDR1 SGHNT, CDR2 YENEEA. J was trimmed by 1 base and V by 5 bases; bases with no gene match: 10. The CDR3 spans 17 residues. This CDR3 reads CASSTGWTSEGTDTQYF. In nucleotides, the CDR3 is TGTGCCAGCAGCACTGGGTGGACTAGCGAAGGCACAGATACGCAGTATTTT.

This chain connects TRBV18 to TRBJ1-3; no clear D gene. Germline loops: CDR1 KGHSH, CDR2 LQKENI. The ends were cut back, 3 bases at V and 4 bases at J, with 19 bases in the middle. CDR3 length equals 17 residues. CDR3 amino acids: CASSPAGSSSGGNTIYF. The CDR3 region has the DNA TGTGCCAGCTCACCGGCCGGCTCTTCGTCAGGAGGAAACACCATATATTTT.

The rearrangement uses TRBV9 and TRBJ2-3; 7 bases align to TRBD1. This CDR3 is built from 19 residues. The germline gives CDR1 SGDLS, CDR2 YYNGEE. J lost 3 bases, V lost 3 bases, and 19 bases had no gene match. CDR3 in DNA: TGTGCCAGCAGCGCCCGACAGGGCCCCGGGCCAGTAGCAACAGATACGCAGTATTTT. Translated: CASSARQGPGPVATDTQYF. The full variable domain, its missing parts supplied by reference TRBV9 and TRBJ2-3, is DSGVTQTPKHLITATGQRVTLRCSPRSGDLSVYWYQQSLDQGLQFLIQYYNGEERAKGNILERFSAQQFPDLHSELNLSSLELGDSALYFCASSARQGPGPVATDTQYFGPGTRLTVL.

In its sample, this clone was seen a few times. The chain carries TRBV5-6 and TRBJ2-3, with D perhaps matching TRBD2 (6 bases). Trimming took off 2 bases at V and 2 bases at J, with 12 bases between the two ends. Germline CDR1 and CDR2: SGHDT and YYEEEE. This CDR3 is built from 15 residues. The CDR3 protein is CASSLTGVITDTQYF. In DNA form, the CDR3 reads TGTGCCAGCAGCTTAACGGGGGTGATCACAGATACGCAGTATTTT.

The CDR3, as DNA: TGTGCCAGCAGCTTAGGACAGGGGGTCGAATCACCCCTCCACTTT. Its protein is CASSLGQGVESPLHF. This chain connects TRBV7-9 to TRBJ1-6; 9 nucleotides line up with TRBD1. CDR1 and CDR2 from the germline V gene are SEHNR and FQNEAQ (reference sequence). CDR3 size: 15 residues. The trim removed 1 base at V and 10 bases at J, leaving 5 bases unmatched.

The chain employs TRBV4-2 and TRBJ2-3; 9 nucleotides align to TRBD2. This CDR3 has 17 residues. Trimming removed 0 bases from V and 4 bases from J; junction bases left unmatched: 8. The germline CDR1 and CDR2 sequences are LGHNA and YNFKEQ. The CDR3: CASSQDVSGGPADTQYF. Here the CDR3 DNA reads TGTGCCAGCAGCCAAGACGTAAGCGGGGGGCCGGCAGATACGCAGTATTTT.

This chain joins TRBV27 and TRBJ1-4; D call uncertain. This CDR3 contains 16 residues. In germline, CDR1 is MNHEY, CDR2 SMNVEV (reference sequence). Trimming left V 7 bases short and J 5 bases short, with 20 bases between. The CDR3 reads CASTSVSGSPNEKLFF. The CDR3 bases are TGTGCCAGCACTTCCGTGTCCGGGTCTCCCAATGAAAAACTGTTTTTT.

The chain combines TRBV6-2 or TRBV6-3 with TRBJ2-1; 10 nucleotides agree with TRBD2. From germline, CDR1 is MNHEY and CDR2 SVGEGT. The CDR3 loop spans 18 amino acids. The J segment lost 3 bases and the V segment lost 5 bases, leaving 13 bases of the junction unmatched. CDR3 coding DNA: TGTGCCAGCAGTCGTTCAAGCGGGGGGGCGGGCGTCTACAATGAGCAGTTCTTC. The encoded protein is CASSRSSGGAGVYNEQFF.

The chain has TRBV10-2 and TRBJ1-2; possible D gene TRBD1, 5 bases. CDR1 is WSHSY and CDR2 is SAAADI in the germline V gene. V dropped 0 bases and J dropped 4 bases, with 15 bases sitting between them. The length of the CDR3 is 16 residues. The chain's CDR3 is CASSESNRPPGYGYTF. The CDR3 nucleotides are TGCGCCAGCAGTGAGTCGAACAGGCCTCCGGGCTATGGCTACACCTTC.

The chain carries TRBV30 and TRBJ1-2; tentatively, D is TRBD1 (5 bases). The CDR3 totals 11 residues. Germline lookup yields CDR1 GTSNPN and CDR2 SVGIG (reference sequence). The CDR3 DNA reads TGTACCGGGGGACCAAACTATGGCTACACCTTC. This encodes CTGGPNYGYTF.

The V gene is TRBV5-8, the J gene TRBJ1-1; possibly TRBD1 for D (5 bases). The CDR3 covers 11 residues. Germline CDR1 SGHTS, CDR2 YDEGEE. V shed 1 base and J shed 8 bases, with 6 bases lying between them. CDR3 DNA sequence: TGTGCCAGCAGCTTGCGGGGGGAAGCTTTCTTT. Its protein product is CASSLRGEAFF.

This sequence joins TRBV27 and TRBJ1-1, with TRBD1 matching over 7 bases. This CDR3 is 17 amino acids long. V trimming: 7 bases; J trimming: 0 bases; junction bases outside the gene matches: 14. CDR1 is MNHEY, CDR2 SMNVEV, per germline (reference sequence). CDR3 sequence: CASMSSTGSALNTEAFF. The DNA for the CDR3 is TGTGCCAGCATGTCATCGACAGGGTCTGCTCTGAACACTGAAGCTTTCTTT.

The CDR3 DNA sequence: TGTGCCAGCAGTCGCCGGGACAGAGGAAACACCATATATTTT. Protein: CASSRRDRGNTIYF. This chain links TRBV6-5 with TRBJ1-3, with 7 bases matching TRBD1. CDR3 length: 14 residues. With 5 bases clipped from V and 4 bases from J, the junction kept 5 bases outside the gene matches. Germline V gene sequence: CDR1 MNHEY, CDR2 SVGAGI.

J is TRBJ2-2 and V is TRBV9; 9 bases line up with TRBD1. The CDR3 has 16 amino acids. The germline V gene has CDR1 SGDLS and CDR2 YYNGEE. V was pared by 3 bases and J by 5 bases, with 8 bases of the junction left unmatched. The CDR3 is CASSAYGTGYTGELFF. DNA of the CDR3: TGTGCCAGCAGCGCTTACGGGACAGGGTATACCGGGGAGCTGTTTTTT.

The rearrangement links TRBV28 to TRBJ1-2; 7 bases line up with TRBD1. CDR1 is MDHEN, CDR2 SYDVKM, per germline. V lost 4 bases, J lost 7 bases, and 9 bases stayed unmatched. The CDR3 sequence is 14 residues long. The CDR3 spells CASSSPQGVGGYTF. In DNA, the CDR3 is TGTGCCAGCAGTTCACCCCAGGGGGTGGGTGGCTACACCTTC.

The genes are TRBV7-6 and TRBJ2-3; TRBD2 might be the D (7 bases). Germline V lookup: CDR1 SGHVS, CDR2 FNYEAQ. Trimming stripped 1 base from V and 9 bases from J, with 17 bases between. The CDR3 consists of 15 residues. DNA for the CDR3: TGTGCCAGCAGCTTAGAGGCGGGGGCGCTCGACACGCAGTATTTT. Translation gives CASSLEAGALDTQYF.

This chain uses TRBV18 with TRBJ2-2; 11 bases fit TRBD1. Trimming at V came to 0 bases and at J to 4 bases, leaving 4 bases not matched to a gene. The CDR3 covers 17 residues. Germline V CDR1 and CDR2: KGHSH, LQKENI. CDR3 region: CASSPPVGTGGTGELFF. CDR3 nucleotide sequence: TGTGCCAGCTCACCACCCGTCGGGACAGGGGGCACCGGGGAGCTGTTTTTT.